These 31 T cell receptor beta chains came from one sample sequenced in a study of T cell changes during pregnancy in multiple sclerosis. Sequencing used immunoSEQ multiplex PCR; TCRdb keeps in-frame clones, though not all of them. This sample carries approximately 48,000 clones, more than 90% of them seen once, and the ten largest clones take roughly 3.2%. The sequencing here drew on CD8+ T cells from peripheral blood mononuclear cells, taken before pregnancy. The receptors were sampled from a female donor with multiple sclerosis, enrolled in a pregnancy study.

The chain employs TRBV18 and TRBJ2-3; D might be TRBD2 (5 bases). The V gene lost 2 bases and the J gene lost 0 bases, with 12 bases spanning the gap. Germline loops: CDR1 KGHSH, CDR2 LQKENI. This CDR3 has 16 amino acids. Written as DNA, the CDR3 is TGTGCCAGCTCACCAATCGGCGGGTTGAGCACAGATACGCAGTATTTT. Translated: CASSPIGGLSTDTQYF.

This CDR3 is CASSAEGQGSGEQYF. The CDR3 DNA is TGTGCCAGCAGCGCAGAAGGACAGGGCTCTGGCGAGCAGTACTTC. The rearrangement joins TRBV9 to TRBJ2-7, with 8 bases matching TRBD1. The V segment lost 3 bases and the J segment 6 bases; nucleotides outside the gene matches: 11. The CDR3 has 15 residues. Germline CDR1 SGDLS, CDR2 YYNGEE.

The chain couples TRBV5-5 to TRBJ2-3; 7 nucleotides align to TRBD2. The CDR3 has 16 amino acids. The germline V gene has CDR1 SGHKS and CDR2 YYEKEE (reference sequence). Trimming cost V 4 bases and J 2 bases; bases outside gene matches: 10. The CDR3 sequence is CASSRSLAVNTDTQYF. The CDR3 nucleotides are TGTGCCAGCAGCCGATCCCTAGCGGTGAACACAGATACGCAGTATTTT.

The rearrangement joins TRBV10-3 to TRBJ1-3; D is possibly TRBD1 (5 bases). This CDR3 is 16 amino acids long. The V end lost 7 bases, the J end lost 1 base, and 17 bases lay between the germline ends. The germline V gene has CDR1 ENHRY and CDR2 SYGVKD. The CDR3 is CAIIRAGGASGNTIYF. CDR3 bases: TGTGCCATCATTCGGGCCGGAGGGGCGTCTGGAAACACCATATATTTT.

The chain couples TRBV9 to TRBJ1-1; D is possibly TRBD1 (6 bases). With 4 bases removed from V and 6 bases from J, the gap between germline ends came to 13 bases. Germline CDR1 reads SGDLS; CDR2 reads YYNGEE. The CDR3 loop spans 13 amino acids. This CDR3 is CASSPEGGAEAFF. CDR3 nucleotides: TGTGCCAGCAGCCCCGAGGGGGGGGCTGAAGCTTTCTTT.

This clone has just one count. As DNA, the CDR3 is TGCGCCAGCAGACCGGACACCGGGGAGCTGTTTTTT. Protein: CASRPDTGELFF. The rearrangement links TRBV10-2 to TRBJ2-2; D unresolved. Trimming removed 6 bases from V and 3 bases from J, with 5 bases in between. The V gene's germline CDR1 is WSHSY and CDR2 SAAADI. The CDR3 is made up of 12 amino acids.

The rearrangement uses TRBV14 and TRBJ2-5, with 16 positions matching TRBD2. The CDR3 is made up of 18 amino acids. Germline CDR1 SGHDN, CDR2 FVKESK. The trim removed 4 bases at V and 2 bases at J, leaving 7 bases unmatched. The CDR3 loop is CASSPGLAGGKLQETQYF. CDR3 nucleotide sequence: TGTGCCAGCAGCCCGGGACTAGCGGGGGGGAAGTTACAAGAGACCCAGTACTTC. Together with reference TRBV14 and TRBJ2-5, the CDR3 gives the full variable domain: EAGVTQFPSHSVIEKGQTVTLRCDPISGHDNLYWYRRVMGKEIKFLLHFVKESKQDESGMPNNRFLAERTGGTYSTLKVQPAELEDSGVYFCASSPGLAGGKLQETQYFGPGTRLLVL.

The rearrangement links TRBV2 to TRBJ1-5, with D possibly TRBD1 on 6 matching bases. CDR1 and CDR2 (germline): SNHLY, FYNNEI. The CDR3 has 11 residues. The V end lost 6 bases, the J end lost 15 bases, and 15 bases lay between the germline ends. The CDR3, as DNA: TGTGCCAGCAGCGGACCGGGACAAAGGCATTTT. Translation gives CASSGPGQRHF.

This clone was counted once. This chain connects TRBV29-1 to TRBJ1-4; D gene unclear. Germline lookup yields CDR1 SQVTM and CDR2 ANQGSEA. The CDR3 runs 10 residues. V lost 7 bases and J 5 bases, leaving 5 bases between the germline ends. In nucleotides, the CDR3 is TGCAGCGCCGTAAATGAAAAACTGTTTTTT. Amino acid sequence: CSAVNEKLFF.

The V gene is TRBV9, the J gene TRBJ1-1, with D uncertain. The CDR3 length is 15 residues. Germline V gene data show CDR1 as SGDLS and CDR2 as YYNGEE. The V end was cut by 0 bases, the J end by 1 base, with 10 bases between. CDR3 region: CASSVVGRRNTEAFF. CDR3 nucleotide sequence: TGTGCCAGCAGCGTAGTAGGCAGGCGGAACACTGAAGCTTTCTTT.

This clone was observed at least ten times. Other DNA sequences from this sample encode an identical CDR3 as well. J is TRBJ2-3 and V is TRBV6-4; 8 bases are shared with TRBD2. The CDR3 is 15 amino acids. Germline CDR1 reads MRHNA; CDR2 reads SNTAGT. V lost 0 bases, J lost 1 base, and 0 bases stayed unmatched. The CDR3 is CASSDSSGGTDTQYF. The CDR3 region has the DNA TGTGCCAGCAGTGACTCTAGCGGGGGCACAGATACGCAGTATTTT.

Comments on this clone: The sample has other DNA sequences that encode this CDR3 too. The chain has TRBV19 and TRBJ1-1; 9 bases are shared with TRBD1. V was clipped by 6 bases and J by 1 base; unmatched bases: 0. This CDR3 is 13 amino acids long. In germline, CDR1 is LNHDA, CDR2 SQIVND (reference sequence). The CDR3 region is CASRTGGNTEAFF. CDR3 nucleotides: TGTGCCAGTAGGACAGGGGGGAACACTGAAGCTTTCTTT.

This clone occurred once. The chain uses TRBV7-3 and TRBJ2-1; 9 bases line up with TRBD1. The trim removed 2 bases at V and 8 bases at J, leaving 7 bases unmatched. This CDR3 has 15 amino acids. CDR1 and CDR2 from the germline V gene are SGHTA and FQGTGA. CDR3 residues: CASSLGQGYYDEQFF. The CDR3 DNA sequence: TGTGCCAGCAGCTTAGGACAGGGGTATTACGATGAGCAGTTCTTC.

The V call is TRBV4-3, the J call TRBJ1-1, with 7 bases aligning to TRBD1. The CDR3 is 15 residues long. V lost 4 bases, J lost 1 base, and 6 bases stayed unmatched. CDR1 and CDR2 from the germline V gene are LGHNA and YSLEER. CDR3 nucleotides: TGCGCCAGCAGCCGGACAGGCATCCCGAACACTGAAGCTTTCTTT. Translated, it gives CASSRTGIPNTEAFF.

V usage is TRBV10-3 and J usage is TRBJ1-2; 8 positions match TRBD1. There are 12 residues in the CDR3. J gave up 6 bases and V 10 bases, and 7 bases lay outside the gene matches. The germline V gene has CDR1 ENHRY and CDR2 SYGVKD. CDR3 bases: TGTGCCACCGATACGACAGGGGATGGCTACACCTTC. Translating gives CATDTTGDGYTF.

This CDR3 reads CASGLGTGPNYEQYF. CDR3 bases: TGCGCCAGCGGTCTAGGGACAGGGCCTAACTACGAGCAGTACTTC. The chain uses TRBV4-3 and TRBJ2-7; TRBD1 matches at 9 bases. V was clipped by 8 bases and J by 3 bases; unmatched bases: 11. The CDR3 consists of 15 residues. CDR1 LGHNA and CDR2 YSLEER come from the germline V gene.

The chain employs TRBV7-8 and TRBJ2-7; D is possibly TRBD2 (7 bases). The V gene's germline CDR1 is SGHVS and CDR2 FQNEAQ. The CDR3 totals 16 residues. Trimming removed 3 bases from V and 1 base from J, with 16 bases in between. The CDR3 DNA reads TGTGCCAGCAGCTTCGCCAGGGGCGGGGGATCCTACGAGCAGTACTTC. Its protein is CASSFARGGGSYEQYF. The variable domain in full, completed from reference TRBV7-8 and TRBJ2-7, reads GAGVSQSPRYKVAKRGQDVALRCDPISGHVSLFWYQQALGQGPEFLTYFQNEAQLDKSGLPSDRFFAERPEGSVSTLKIQRTQQEDSAVYLCASSFARGGGSYEQYFGPGTRLTVT.

CDR3 amino acids: CASSQERGPYEQYF. In DNA form, the CDR3 reads TGCGCCAGCAGCCAGGAGCGGGGTCCCTACGAGCAGTACTTC. The genes are TRBV5-1 and TRBJ2-7, with 7 bases fitting TRBD2. Losses at the gene ends were 4 bases for V and 2 bases for J; bases not matched to a gene: 6. Germline values: CDR1 SGHRS, CDR2 YFSETQ. CDR3 length: 14 residues.

In this sample, this clone turned up once. The chain is built from TRBV6-5 and TRBJ1-2; 8 bases are a match to TRBD1. CDR3 size: 13 residues. Per germline, CDR1 MNHEY and CDR2 SVGAGI. V shed 5 bases, J shed 5 bases, and the junction held 4 bases outside the gene matches. The CDR3 reads CASSPGQAYGYTF. For the CDR3, the DNA is TGTGCCAGCAGTCCGGGACAGGCATATGGCTACACCTTC.

The CDR3 loop reads CASSHKQGEDTEAFF. The CDR3 DNA reads TGTGCCAGCAGCCACAAACAGGGGGAGGACACTGAAGCTTTCTTT. The rearrangement uses TRBV14 and TRBJ1-1, with 8 bases fitting TRBD1. Germline CDR1 is SGHDN and CDR2 is FVKESK. V shed 3 bases, J shed 3 bases, and the junction held 6 bases outside the gene matches. The CDR3 loop spans 15 amino acids.

This rearrangement joins TRBV6-6 to TRBJ2-5, with TRBD1 matching 7 bases. Germline V gene lookup returns CDR1 MNHNY and CDR2 SVGAGI (reference sequence). This CDR3 has 16 amino acids. J lost 0 bases, V lost 4 bases, and 8 bases had no gene match. DNA of the CDR3: TGTGCCAGCAGTTCCCCCCTCGACAGGGACCAAGAGACCCAGTACTTC. Translation gives CASSSPLDRDQETQYF.

The CDR3: CASSGTNSYNEQFF. In DNA form, the CDR3 reads TGCGCCAGCAGCGGCACTAACTCCTACAATGAGCAGTTCTTC. The rearrangement links TRBV5-1 to TRBJ2-1; D is unresolved. CDR3 length equals 14 residues. Germline CDR1 reads SGHRS; CDR2 reads YFSETQ. Trimming took 4 bases from V and 0 from J, leaving 8 bases between them.

The chain employs TRBV25-1 and TRBJ1-3; tentative D call: TRBD1 (6 bases). V lost 0 bases and J lost 1, with 10 bases in between. The V gene's germline CDR1 is MGHDK and CDR2 SYGVNS. The CDR3 spans 16 residues. The CDR3 DNA reads as TGTGCCAGCAGTGAATATTTCAGGGGATCTGGAAACACCATATATTTT. Translated, it gives CASSEYFRGSGNTIYF.

The chain uses TRBV5-5 and TRBJ2-3, with 11 bases matching TRBD2. CDR3 length: 16 residues. With V trimmed by 2 bases and J by 6 bases, 8 bases remained unmatched. Germline assignment: CDR1 SGHKS and CDR2 YYEKEE (reference sequence). CDR3: CASSLVAGGPWDTQYF. CDR3 coding DNA: TGTGCCAGCAGCTTAGTAGCGGGGGGGCCATGGGATACGCAGTATTTT.

The chain joins TRBV11-2 to TRBJ1-1, with 7 bases aligning to TRBD1. The J segment lost 7 bases and the V segment lost 2 bases, leaving 7 bases of the junction unmatched. The germline V gene encodes CDR1 SGHAT and CDR2 FQNNGV. CDR3 length: 14 residues. The CDR3 here is CASSLFPGQIEAFF. The CDR3 DNA reads as TGTGCCAGCAGCTTATTCCCGGGACAGATTGAAGCTTTCTTT.

This sequence joins TRBV6-5 and TRBJ2-1; 8 nucleotides match TRBD2. Germline CDR1 and CDR2: MNHEY and SVGAGI. The CDR3 is made up of 16 amino acids. J lost 0 bases, V lost 2 bases, and 3 bases had no gene match. The CDR3 protein is CASSYVGGDSYNEQFF. CDR3 sequence (DNA): TGTGCCAGCAGTTACGTCGGGGGGGACTCCTACAATGAGCAGTTCTTC.

The rearrangement joins TRBV5-6 to TRBJ2-3, with TRBD1 identical over 7 bases. There are 16 residues in the CDR3. Germline CDR1 SGHDT, CDR2 YYEEEE. Trimming at V came to 3 bases and at J to 2 bases, leaving 9 bases not matched to a gene. For the CDR3, the DNA is TGTGCCAGCAGCTACCCGGCAGGGGGACCCACAGATACGCAGTATTTT. Translation gives CASSYPAGGPTDTQYF.

This chain connects TRBV19 to TRBJ2-7; D is undetermined. This CDR3 is 15 amino acids long. Per the germline V gene, CDR1 is LNHDA and CDR2 is SQIVND (reference sequence). The V end was cut by 1 base, the J end by 0 bases, with 10 bases between. CDR3 in DNA: TGTGCCAGTAGTATAGCGGCGGCTAGCTCCTACGAGCAGTACTTC. Translation gives CASSIAAASSYEQYF.

The chain couples TRBV27 to TRBJ1-1; 8 nucleotides match TRBD1. CDR1 MNHEY and CDR2 SMNVEV come from the germline V gene (reference sequence). This CDR3 contains 14 residues. J gave up 1 base and V 3 bases, and 1 base lay outside the gene matches. This chain's CDR3 is CASSFGTGNTEAFF. Written as DNA, the CDR3 is TGTGCCAGCAGTTTTGGGACAGGGAACACTGAAGCTTTCTTT.

This clone was recorded a few times. The J gene is TRBJ1-1, the V gene TRBV29-1; 8 bases agree with TRBD1. Germline V CDR1 and CDR2: SQVTM, ANQGSEA. The CDR3 length is 14 residues. The V segment lost 6 bases and the J segment 2 bases; nucleotides outside the gene matches: 8. The CDR3 nucleotides are TGCAGCGTCGCCGGGCAGGGGGCCAACACTGAAGCTTTCTTT. Amino acids: CSVAGQGANTEAFF.

The rearrangement joins TRBV27 to TRBJ2-2; 7 bases match TRBD1. The germline CDR1 and CDR2 sequences are MNHEY and SMNVEV (reference sequence). J gave up 3 bases and V 6 bases, and 4 bases lay outside the gene matches. There are 14 residues in the CDR3. The CDR3 nucleotides are TGTGCCAGCAGATATGGACAGGACACCGGGGAGCTGTTTTTT. Translated: CASRYGQDTGELFF.